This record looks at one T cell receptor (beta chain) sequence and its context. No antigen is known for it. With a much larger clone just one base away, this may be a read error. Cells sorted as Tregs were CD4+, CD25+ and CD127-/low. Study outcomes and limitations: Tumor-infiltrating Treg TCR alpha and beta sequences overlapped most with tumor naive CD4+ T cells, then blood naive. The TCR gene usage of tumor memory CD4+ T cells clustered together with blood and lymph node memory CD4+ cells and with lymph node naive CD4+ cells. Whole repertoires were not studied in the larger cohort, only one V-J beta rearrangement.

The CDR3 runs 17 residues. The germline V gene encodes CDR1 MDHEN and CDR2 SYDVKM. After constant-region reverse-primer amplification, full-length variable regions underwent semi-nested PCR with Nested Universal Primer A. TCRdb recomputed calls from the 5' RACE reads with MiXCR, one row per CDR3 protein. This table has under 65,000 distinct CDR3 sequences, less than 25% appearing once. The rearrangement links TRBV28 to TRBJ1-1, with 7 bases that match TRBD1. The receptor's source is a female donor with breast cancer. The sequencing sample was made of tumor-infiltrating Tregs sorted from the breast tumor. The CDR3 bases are TGTGCCGGCAGCCCACGAGGGTTCTCTCACAGGGGCACTGAAGCTTTCTTT. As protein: CAGSPRGFSHRGTEAFF.